These T cell receptor beta chains were read from a single sample in a study of T cell changes during pregnancy in multiple sclerosis. Measured with immunoSEQ multiplex PCR; TCRdb has only the in-frame clones, and not every one. The table includes roughly 100,000 clones, under 95% detected once. The sequencing used peripheral blood, collected before pregnancy. The receptors come from a female donor with multiple sclerosis, enrolled in a pregnancy study. CDR3s include the opening cysteine and the closing phenylalanine or tryptophan. A D gene is named only where the DNA matches it firmly. Not all rows give a size; the values are once, few, many and, for expanded clones, a class.

>NA|TRBJ2-5|TRBD2|TRBV14
CASSQLLAGGETQYF
TGTGCCAGCAGCCAACTACTAGCGGGAGGAGAGACCCAGTACTTC
>NA|TRBJ2-5|TRBD2|TRBV14
CASSHGTSGRARETQYF
TGTGCCAGCAGCCATGGGACTAGCGGGAGGGCCCGGGAGACCCAGTACTTC
>NA|TRBJ1-6|TRBD1|TRBV25-1
CASSERSSTGISPLHF
TGTGCCAGCAGTGAACGATCTTCGACAGGGATCTCACCCCTCCACTTT
>NA|TRBJ2-1|TRBD2|TRBV5-1
CASSRASGGYNEQFF
TGCGCCAGCAGCCGGGCTAGCGGGGGGTACAATGAGCAGTTCTTC
>NA|TRBJ2-2|NA|TRBV2
CASSEVRGIGELFF
TGTGCCAGCAGTGAAGTCAGGGGAATCGGGGAGCTGTTTTTT
>NA|TRBJ1-2|NA|TRBV27
CASSLSLGVGGYTF
TGTGCCAGCAGTTTATCGTTAGGGGTCGGCGGCTACACCTTC
>NA|TRBJ2-7|NA|TRBV11-2
CASSPRLVSEQYF
TGTGCCAGCAGCCCAAGACTAGTGTCCGAGCAGTACTTC
>NA|TRBJ1-1|TRBD1|TRBV27
CASRVDRGFTEAFF
TGTGCCAGCAGGGTAGACAGGGGGTTCACTGAAGCTTTCTTT
>NA|TRBJ2-2|TRBD1|TRBV29-1
CSVRGQGITGELFF
TGCAGCGTTCGAGGACAGGGTATCACCGGGGAGCTGTTTTTT
>NA|TRBJ2-1|NA|TRBV4-2
CASSQDNGQGSYNEQFF
TGTGCCAGCAGCCAAGATAATGGGCAGGGGTCCTACAATGAGCAGTTCTTC
>NA|TRBJ2-3|TRBD2|TRBV10-3
CAISELPLAGEGHTQYF
TGTGCCATCAGTGAGTTACCACTAGCGGGAGAGGGGCATACGCAGTATTTT
>NA|TRBJ1-6|NA|TRBV7-2
CASSLGRTSPLHF
TGTGCCAGCAGCTTGGGGAGGACTTCACCCCTCCACTTT
>NA|TRBJ1-1|NA|TRBV6-1
CASSQGRHTEAFF
TGTGCCAGCAGCCAGGGGCGGCACACTGAAGCTTTCTTT
>NA|TRBJ2-1|TRBD1|TRBV7-2
CASTLDRGRDEQFF
TGTGCCAGCACCCTAGACAGGGGGCGAGATGAGCAGTTCTTC
>NA|TRBJ2-5|TRBD2|TRBV5-1
CASSLGAGDYETQYF
TGCGCCAGCAGCTTGGGGGCGGGGGACTACGAGACCCAGTACTTC
>NA|TRBJ2-2|NA|TRBV11-3
CASSLSSVNTGELFF
TGTGCCAGCAGCTTGTCTAGCGTGAACACCGGGGAGCTGTTTTTT
>NA|TRBJ2-3|TRBD1|TRBV19
CASSTRTGDTQYF
TGTGCCAGTAGTACCCGGACAGGGGACACGCAGTATTTT
>NA|TRBJ1-5|TRBD1|TRBV30
CAWSVWGQGGGGSQPQHF
TGTGCCTGGAGTGTATGGGGACAGGGTGGAGGCGGGAGTCAGCCCCAGCATTTT
>NA|TRBJ2-1|NA|TRBV11-3
CASSLTLAKGEQFF
TGTGCCAGCAGCTTAACACTAGCTAAGGGTGAGCAGTTCTTC
>NA|TRBJ2-3|NA|TRBV10-3
CAVNPGAGTDTQYF
TGTGCCGTTAACCCAGGGGCCGGGACAGATACGCAGTATTTT
>NA|TRBJ1-6|TRBD1|TRBV5-1
CASSLQGADSPLHF
TGCGCCAGCAGCTTGCAGGGGGCTGATTCACCCCTCCACTTT
>NA|TRBJ2-7|NA|TRBV29-1
CSVTESYEQYF
TGCAGTGTTACAGAATCCTACGAGCAGTACTTC
>NA|TRBJ1-6|TRBD1|TRBV7-9
CASSQGTGEGSSPLHF
TGTGCCAGCAGCCAGGGGACAGGGGAAGGGAGTTCACCCCTCCACTTT
>NA|TRBJ2-7|NA|TRBV27
CASRAFRDSAYEQYF
TGTGCCAGCAGGGCCTTCCGGGACTCCGCCTACGAGCAGTACTTC
>NA|TRBJ2-1|NA|TRBV11-3
CASTRGASYNEQFF
TGTGCCAGTACCAGGGGGGCGTCCTACAATGAGCAGTTCTTC
>NA|TRBJ2-3|TRBD2|TRBV29-1
CSVESTSGADTQYF
TGCAGCGTTGAATCTACTAGCGGAGCAGATACGCAGTATTTT
>NA|TRBJ2-7|NA|TRBV6-1
CASSEADRRTRWRAYEQYF
TGTGCCAGCAGTGAAGCGGACAGACGTACCCGGTGGCGGGCCTACGAGCAGTACTTC
>NA|TRBJ2-1|NA|TRBV19
CASSATGRYNEQFF
TGTGCCAGTAGTGCGACGGGAAGGTACAATGAGCAGTTCTTC
>NA|TRBJ2-7|TRBD2|TRBV7-8
CASSQGTSGYEQYF
TGTGCCAGCAGCCAAGGGACTAGCGGGTACGAGCAGTACTTC
>NA|TRBJ1-5|NA|TRBV7-2
CASSFQGRGSSNQPQHF
TGTGCCAGCAGCTTTCAGGGGAGGGGGTCTAGCAATCAGCCCCAGCATTTT
>NA|TRBJ2-1|NA|TRBV28
CASSFLSGPSYNEQFF
TGTGCCAGCAGTTTTTTGAGCGGACCATCCTACAATGAGCAGTTCTTC
>few|TRBJ1-5|NA|TRBV2
CASSDYGAQPQHF
TGTGCCAGCAGTGACTATGGGGCTCAGCCCCAGCATTTT
>few|TRBJ2-7|NA|TRBV5-6
CASSHNYEQYF
TGTGCCAGCAGTCACAACTACGAGCAGTACTTC
>NA|TRBJ2-3|NA|TRBV20-1
CSATAGYGQYF
TGCAGTGCCACTGCAGGGTATGGACAGTATTTT
>NA|TRBJ2-7|NA|TRBV7-9
CATGGGGLTYEQYF
TGTGCTACCGGGGGTGGGGGGTTAACCTACGAGCAGTACTTC
>NA|TRBJ1-2|NA|TRBV4-3
CASSQVGEGIYGYTF
TGCGCCAGCAGCCAAGTGGGCGAAGGCATCTATGGCTACACCTTC
>NA|TRBJ2-4|NA|TRBV11-1
CASSLAGSKNIQYF
TGTGCCAGCAGCTTGGCGGGTTCCAAAAACATTCAGTACTTC
>NA|TRBJ1-6|NA|TRBV4-3
CASSQEAGVDNSPLHF
TGCGCCAGCAGCCAAGAGGCCGGGGTCGATAATTCACCCCTCCACTTT
>NA|TRBJ2-1|NA|TRBV28
CASRPPPDTLNEQFF
TGTGCCAGCAGACCACCTCCTGACACTCTCAATGAGCAGTTCTTC
>NA|TRBJ2-3|TRBD2|TRBV4-1
CASSQVAGGPQYF
TGCGCCAGCAGCCAAGTAGCGGGGGGCCCACAGTATTTT
>NA|TRBJ2-2|TRBD1|TRBV6-5
CASFIGQANTGELFF
TGTGCCAGCTTTATAGGACAGGCGAACACCGGGGAGCTGTTTTTT
>NA|TRBJ2-1|TRBD1|TRBV6-1
CASSGGQLYNEQFF
TGTGCCAGCAGTGGGGGACAGCTCTACAATGAGCAGTTCTTC
>NA|TRBJ2-5|TRBD1|TRBV7-2
CASSLRTGGGERMTQYF
TGTGCCAGCAGCTTAAGGACAGGGGGCGGTGAGCGGATGACCCAGTACTTC
>NA|TRBJ1-2|TRBD1|TRBV29-1
CSVFLGQGAGGYTF
TGCAGCGTTTTTCTGGGACAGGGCGCGGGAGGCTACACCTTC
>NA|TRBJ2-1|NA|TRBV11-2
CASSLGQMSYNEQFF
TGTGCCAGCAGCTTAGGACAGATGTCCTACAATGAGCAGTTCTTC
>NA|TRBJ2-6|NA|TRBV28
CASSSDRATSGANVLTF
TGTGCCAGCAGTTCCGACCGAGCGACCTCTGGGGCCAACGTCCTGACTTTC
>NA|TRBJ2-4|TRBD1|TRBV7-2
CASSFDRGEVIQYF
TGTGCCAGCAGCTTCGACAGGGGGGAGGTCATTCAGTACTTC
>once|TRBJ2-1|TRBD1|TRBV19
CASSSGGQGRGNEQFF
TGTGCCAGTAGTTCGGGGGGACAGGGGAGGGGCAATGAGCAGTTCTTC
>NA|TRBJ2-7|TRBD2|TRBV7-2
CASSSRTSLNYEQYF
TGTGCCAGCAGTTCGAGGACTAGCCTCAACTACGAGCAGTACTTC
>few|TRBJ1-6|NA|TRBV10-1
CASSAEPTNSPLHF
TGCGCCAGCAGTGCTGAGCCAACTAATTCACCCCTCCACTTT
>once|TRBJ2-7|NA|TRBV11-3
CASSLGGREQYF
TGTGCCAGCAGCTTAGGGGGGCGCGAGCAGTACTTC
>NA|TRBJ2-5|NA|TRBV7-3
CASSLNRDQETQYF
TGTGCCAGCAGCTTAAACAGGGACCAAGAGACCCAGTACTTC
>once|TRBJ2-2|NA|TRBV7-2
CASERGSNTGELFF
TGTGCCAGCGAGAGGGGGTCGAACACCGGGGAGCTGTTTTTT
>few|TRBJ2-1|TRBD1|TRBV7-3
CASSPGQGVDNEQFF
TGTGCCAGCAGCCCCGGACAGGGAGTCGACAATGAGCAGTTCTTC
>NA|TRBJ1-3|NA|TRBV9
CASSVGSSGNTIYF
TGTGCCAGCAGCGTAGGCAGCTCTGGAAACACCATATATTTT
>few|TRBJ2-7|TRBD1|TRBV7-9
CASSPGQGYEQYF
TGTGCCAGCTCACCGGGACAGGGGTACGAGCAGTACTTC
>NA|TRBJ2-5|NA|TRBV20-1
CSGGKGETQYF
TGCAGCGGAGGGAAAGGCGAGACCCAGTACTTC